This is a list of T cell receptor beta chains from one sample in a study of CD8+ T cells in alopecia areata. Sequencing was performed with immunoSEQ multiplex PCR; in TCRdb, only in-frame clones are kept and a portion is missing. There are hundreds of thousands of clones in the sample; roughly three fifths occur only once, and roughly 1.2% lies in the top ten. This specimen consisted of CD4+ T cells sorted from blood, obtained at week 44, from a patient treated with tofacitinib. The receptors derive from a human donor with alopecia areata. Each CDR3 is given with its conserved first and last residue. D genes are given only for firm matches. Size is stated for part of the rows, as once, few or many counts, or as a class when the clone is expanded.

j_call | v_call | d_call | clone_size | cdr3_aa | cdr3_nt
TRBJ1-1 | TRBV6-1 | . | few | CATTGTLLNTEAFF | TGTGCCACCACGGGGACCCTACTGAACACTGAAGCTTTCTTT
TRBJ1-1 | TRBV29-1 | TRBD1 | . | CSVLQGAKTEAFF | TGCAGCGTTCTTCAGGGGGCTAAGACTGAAGCTTTCTTT
TRBJ1-1 | TRBV5-1 | TRBD1 | . | CASSPGWDSLMNTEAFF | TGCGCCAGCAGCCCGGGATGGGACAGTCTCATGAACACTGAAGCTTTCTTT
TRBJ2-7 | TRBV4-1 | . | . | CASSQEVGPRNEQYF | TGCGCCAGCAGCCAAGAGGTGGGGCCTAGGAACGAGCAGTACTTC
TRBJ2-7 | TRBV7-2 | TRBD1 | . | CASSPDRGPYEQYF | TGTGCCAGCAGCCCGGACAGGGGGCCGTACGAGCAGTACTTC
TRBJ2-5 | TRBV7-2 | . | . | CASRTTGVQETQYF | TGTGCCAGCAGAACAACGGGGGTCCAAGAGACCCAGTACTTC
TRBJ1-1 | TRBV15 | . | . | CATSRDSDGQEAFF | TGTGCCACCAGCAGAGATTCGGATGGACAGGAAGCTTTCTTT
TRBJ2-1 | TRBV5-4 | TRBD2 | . | CASSLLRTSGGNEQFF | TGTGCCAGCAGCTTACTCCGGACTAGCGGGGGTAATGAGCAGTTCTTC
TRBJ2-7 | TRBV11-2 | . | . | CASSLGLPYEQYF | TGTGCCAGCAGCTTAGGACTTCCCTACGAGCAGTACTTC
TRBJ2-5 | TRBV6-6 | TRBD2 | . | CASSLAGGSETQYF | TGTGCCAGCAGCTTAGCGGGGGGCTCAGAGACCCAGTACTTC
TRBJ2-7 | TRBV5-6 | . | . | CASSFSLGRIYEQYF | TGTGCCAGCAGCTTTAGCCTGGGACGGATCTACGAGCAGTACTTC
TRBJ1-1 | TRBV19 | . | . | CASSMYRDTEAFF | TGTGCCAGTAGTATGTACAGGGACACTGAAGCTTTCTTT
TRBJ2-7 | TRBV10-3 | . | . | CAISGQGLLYEQYF | TGTGCCATCAGTGGACAGGGACTTCTCTACGAGCAGTACTTC
TRBJ1-5 | TRBV4-1 | . | . | CASSQSTSGTPEKQPQHF | TGCGCCAGCAGCCAGTCCACCTCCGGGACACCGGAAAAACAGCCCCAGCATTTT
TRBJ2-3 | TRBV5-4 | . | once | CASSSRGRDTQYF | TGTGCCAGCAGCTCCCGGGGGCGAGATACGCAGTATTTT